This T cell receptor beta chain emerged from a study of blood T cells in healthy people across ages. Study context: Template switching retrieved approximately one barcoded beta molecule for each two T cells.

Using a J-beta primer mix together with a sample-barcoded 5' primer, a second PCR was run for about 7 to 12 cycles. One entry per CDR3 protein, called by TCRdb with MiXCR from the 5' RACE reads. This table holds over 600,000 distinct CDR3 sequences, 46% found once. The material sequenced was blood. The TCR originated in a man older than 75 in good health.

The CDR3 region is CASSVAPAYGYTF. The CDR3, as DNA: TGTGCCAGCAGCGTAGCCCCAGCCTATGGCTACACCTTC. The chain is built from TRBV9 and TRBJ1-2; D gene uncertain. The CDR3 runs 13 residues. V shed 0 bases and J shed 4 bases, with 7 bases lying between them. CDR1 and CDR2 (germline): SGDLS, YYNGEE.